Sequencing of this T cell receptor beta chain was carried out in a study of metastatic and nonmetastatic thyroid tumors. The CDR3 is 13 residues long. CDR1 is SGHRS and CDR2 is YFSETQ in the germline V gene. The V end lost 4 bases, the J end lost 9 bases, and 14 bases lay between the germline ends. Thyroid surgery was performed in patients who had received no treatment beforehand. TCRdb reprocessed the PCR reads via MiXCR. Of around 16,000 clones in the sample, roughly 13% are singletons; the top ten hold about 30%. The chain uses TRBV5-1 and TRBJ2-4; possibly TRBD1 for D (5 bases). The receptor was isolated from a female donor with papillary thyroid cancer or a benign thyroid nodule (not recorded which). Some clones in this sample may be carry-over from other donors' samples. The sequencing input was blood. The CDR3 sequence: CASSPPAQGIQYF. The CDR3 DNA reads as TGCGCCAGCAGCCCCCCGGCGCAGGGCATTCAGTACTTC.